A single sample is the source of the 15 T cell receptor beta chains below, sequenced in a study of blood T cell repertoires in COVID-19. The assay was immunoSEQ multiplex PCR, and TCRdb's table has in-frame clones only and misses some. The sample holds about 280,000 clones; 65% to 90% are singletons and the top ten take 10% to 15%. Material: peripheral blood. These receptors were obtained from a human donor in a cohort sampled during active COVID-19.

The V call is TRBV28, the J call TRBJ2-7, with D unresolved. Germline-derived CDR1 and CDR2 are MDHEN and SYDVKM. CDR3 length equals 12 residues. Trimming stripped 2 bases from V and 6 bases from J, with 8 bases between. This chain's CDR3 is CASSLARGEQYF. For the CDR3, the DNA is TGTGCCAGCAGTTTAGCCAGAGGCGAGCAGTACTTC.

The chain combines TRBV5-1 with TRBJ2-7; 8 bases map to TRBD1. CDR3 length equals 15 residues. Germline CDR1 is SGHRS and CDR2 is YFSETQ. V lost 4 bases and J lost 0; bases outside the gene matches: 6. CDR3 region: CASSPRQGSSYEQYF. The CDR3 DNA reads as TGCGCCAGCAGCCCCCGACAGGGGAGCTCCTACGAGCAGTACTTC.

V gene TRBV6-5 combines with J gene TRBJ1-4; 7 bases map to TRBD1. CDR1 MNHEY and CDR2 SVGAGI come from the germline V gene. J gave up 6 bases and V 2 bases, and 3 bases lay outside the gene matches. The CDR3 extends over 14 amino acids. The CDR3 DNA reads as TGTGCCAGCAGTTACGAACAGGGGTATGAAAAACTGTTTTTT. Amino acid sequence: CASSYEQGYEKLFF.

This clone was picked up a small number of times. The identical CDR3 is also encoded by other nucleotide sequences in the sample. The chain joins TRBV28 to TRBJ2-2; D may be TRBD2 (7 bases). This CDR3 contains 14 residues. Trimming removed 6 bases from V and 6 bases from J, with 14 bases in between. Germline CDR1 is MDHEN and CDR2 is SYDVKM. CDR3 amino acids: CASRGGQGAGELFF. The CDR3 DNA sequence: TGTGCCAGCAGGGGGGGGCAGGGCGCCGGGGAGCTGTTTTTT.

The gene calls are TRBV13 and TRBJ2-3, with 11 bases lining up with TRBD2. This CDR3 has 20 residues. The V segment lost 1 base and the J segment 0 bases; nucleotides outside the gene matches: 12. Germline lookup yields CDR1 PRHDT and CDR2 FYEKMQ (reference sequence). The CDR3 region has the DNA TGTGCCAGCAGCTTAGTGGGCCCTCTAGCGGGAGGACTTAGCACAGATACGCAGTATTTT. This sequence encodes CASSLVGPLAGGLSTDTQYF.

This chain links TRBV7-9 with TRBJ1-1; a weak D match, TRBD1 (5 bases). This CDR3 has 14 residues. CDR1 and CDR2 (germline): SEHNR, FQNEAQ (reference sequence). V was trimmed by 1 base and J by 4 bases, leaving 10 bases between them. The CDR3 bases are TGTGCCAGCAGCTTAGGGCAGGGTCGCACTGAAGCTTTCTTT. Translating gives CASSLGQGRTEAFF.

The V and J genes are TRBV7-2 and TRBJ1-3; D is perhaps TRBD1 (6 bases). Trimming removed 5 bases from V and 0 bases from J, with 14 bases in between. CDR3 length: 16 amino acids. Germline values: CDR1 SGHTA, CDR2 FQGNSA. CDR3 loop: CASSRGHRFSGNTIYF. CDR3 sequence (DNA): TGTGCCAGCAGCCGGGGACATCGGTTCTCTGGAAACACCATATATTTT.

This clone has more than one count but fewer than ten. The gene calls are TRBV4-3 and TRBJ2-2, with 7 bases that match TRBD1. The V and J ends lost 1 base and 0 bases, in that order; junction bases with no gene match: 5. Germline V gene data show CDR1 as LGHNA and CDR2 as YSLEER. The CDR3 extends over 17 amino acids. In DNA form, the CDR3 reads TGCGCCAGCAGCCAAGTAACGGGGACAGCGAACACCGGGGAGCTGTTTTTT. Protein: CASSQVTGTANTGELFF.

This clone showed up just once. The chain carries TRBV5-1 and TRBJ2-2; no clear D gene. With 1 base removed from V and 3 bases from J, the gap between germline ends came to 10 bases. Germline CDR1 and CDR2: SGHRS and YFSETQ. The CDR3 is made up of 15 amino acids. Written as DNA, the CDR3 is TGCGCCAGCAGCTTGTACAGTGGGTACACCGGGGAGCTGTTTTTT. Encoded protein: CASSLYSGYTGELFF.

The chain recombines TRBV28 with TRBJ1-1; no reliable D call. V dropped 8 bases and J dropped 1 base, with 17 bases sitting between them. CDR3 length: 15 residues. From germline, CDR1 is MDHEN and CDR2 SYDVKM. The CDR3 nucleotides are TGTGCCAGCGGGCTGCACCCCTTAGGGAACACTGAAGCTTTCTTT. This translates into CASGLHPLGNTEAFF.

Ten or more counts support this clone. This chain's CDR3 is CASGTGDNQPQHF. The CDR3, as DNA: TGTGCCAGCGGGACAGGGGACAATCAGCCCCAGCATTTT. The rearrangement joins TRBV9 to TRBJ1-5; 10 nucleotides line up with TRBD1. CDR1 is SGDLS and CDR2 is YYNGEE in the germline V gene. The CDR3 has 13 amino acids. V was pared by 7 bases and J by 3 bases, with 1 base of the junction left unmatched.

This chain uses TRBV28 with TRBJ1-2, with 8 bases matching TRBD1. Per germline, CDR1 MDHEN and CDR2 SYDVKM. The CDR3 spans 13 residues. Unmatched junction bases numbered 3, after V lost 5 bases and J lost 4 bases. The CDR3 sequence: CASSPRGPYGYTF. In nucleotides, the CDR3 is TGTGCCAGCAGTCCCAGGGGGCCCTATGGCTACACCTTC.

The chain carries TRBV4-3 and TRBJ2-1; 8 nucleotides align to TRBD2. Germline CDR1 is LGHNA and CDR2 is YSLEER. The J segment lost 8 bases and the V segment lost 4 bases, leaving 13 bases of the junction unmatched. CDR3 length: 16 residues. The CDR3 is CASSRSTGGPGYEQFF. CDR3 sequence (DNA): TGCGCCAGCAGCCGCTCCACGGGAGGGCCCGGGTATGAGCAGTTCTTC.

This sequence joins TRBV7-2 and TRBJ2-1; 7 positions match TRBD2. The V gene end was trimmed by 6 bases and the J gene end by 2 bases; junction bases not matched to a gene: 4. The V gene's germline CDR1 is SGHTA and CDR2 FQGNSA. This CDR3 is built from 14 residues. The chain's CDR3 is CASSKREPYNEQFF. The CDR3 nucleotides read TGTGCCAGCAGTAAGCGGGAACCCTACAATGAGCAGTTCTTC.

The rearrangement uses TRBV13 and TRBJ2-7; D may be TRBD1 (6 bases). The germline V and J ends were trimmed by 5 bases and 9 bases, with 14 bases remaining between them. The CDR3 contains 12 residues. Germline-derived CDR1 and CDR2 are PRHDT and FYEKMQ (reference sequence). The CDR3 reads CASSRTVSVQYF. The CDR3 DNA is TGTGCCAGCAGCCGGACAGTATCAGTGCAGTACTTC.